Listed here is a single T cell receptor beta chain. Assay: immunoSEQ multiplex PCR; the TCRdb copy retains only in-frame clones and omits some. This sample has approximately 170,000 clones, with 85% found just once. The CDR3 totals 15 residues. Losses at the gene ends were 4 bases for V and 7 bases for J; bases not matched to a gene: 6. Germline CDR1 and CDR2: SGHRS and YFSETQ. This specimen belongs to a study of blood T cell repertoires in COVID-19. The sequence was obtained from an elderly woman with COVID-19, enrolled during active disease. The sample was peripheral blood. V usage is TRBV5-1 and J usage is TRBJ2-1; 12 bases match TRBD2. CDR3 in amino acids: CASSPTSGGRNEQFF. DNA of the CDR3: TGCGCCAGCAGCCCCACTAGCGGGGGGCGGAATGAGCAGTTCTTC. Full variable domain (remainder filled in from reference TRBV5-1 and TRBJ2-1): KAGVTQTPRYLIKTRGQQVTLSCSPISGHRSVSWYQQTPGQGLQFLFEYFSETQRNKGNFPGRFSGRQFSNSRSEMNVSTLELGDSALYLCASSPTSGGRNEQFFGPGTRLTVL.